This T cell receptor (beta chain) was captured in a study of cytomegalovirus exposure and HLA in healthy donors. PCR employed 60 Vbeta and 13 Jbeta primers. Original analysis: Later analysis identified 80 million to 90 million unique TCR beta chains, about 10 million shared. Generated by immunoSEQ multiplex PCR, the TCRdb table keeps only in-frame clones and is missing some. V and J calls and clone size are those listed in that table; D and trimming were worked out from the DNA. The table has about 160,000 clones, roughly 80% seen once. Trimming shortened V by 3 bases and J by 7 bases, and 20 bases separated the two germline ends. The CDR3 contains 15 residues. Germline V gene lookup returns CDR1 SGHNT and CDR2 YYREEE (reference sequence).

The receptor was isolated from a man in his fifties in good health and CMV-seropositive. V and J are TRBV5-4 and TRBJ2-7; D is perhaps TRBD2 (6 bases). Sequenced: PBMCs. The CDR3 DNA follows: TGTGCCAGCAGCTGGGGGACGGGAGCTGGGCGGGAGCAGTACTTC. It specifies CASSWGTGAGREQYF.